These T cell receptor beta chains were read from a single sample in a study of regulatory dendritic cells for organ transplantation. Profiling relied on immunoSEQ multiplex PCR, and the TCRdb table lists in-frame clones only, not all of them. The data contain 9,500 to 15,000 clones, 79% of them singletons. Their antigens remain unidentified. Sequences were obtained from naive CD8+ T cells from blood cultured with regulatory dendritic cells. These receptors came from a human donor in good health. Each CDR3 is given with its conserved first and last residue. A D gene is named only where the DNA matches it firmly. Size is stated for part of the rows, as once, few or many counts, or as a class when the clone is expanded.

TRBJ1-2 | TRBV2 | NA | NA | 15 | CASSEGSSLFYGYTF | TGTGCCAGCAGTGAAGGAAGCTCCTTGTTCTATGGCTACACCTTC
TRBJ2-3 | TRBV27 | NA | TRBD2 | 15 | CASSLAGEGTDTQYF | TGTGCCAGCAGTTTAGCGGGAGAGGGCACAGATACGCAGTATTTT
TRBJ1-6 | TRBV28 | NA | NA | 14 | CASSLGGGDSPLHF | TGTGCCAGCAGCCTGGGCGGGGGCGATTCACCCCTCCACTTT
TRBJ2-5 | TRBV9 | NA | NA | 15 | CASSALDLYQETQYF | TGTGCCAGCAGCGCTCTAGACTTGTACCAAGAGACCCAGTACTTC
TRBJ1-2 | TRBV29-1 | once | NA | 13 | CSVESLQGNGYTF | TGCAGCGTTGAGAGTCTGCAGGGGAATGGCTACACCTTC
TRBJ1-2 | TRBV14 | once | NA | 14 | CASSLDRKRGGYTF | TGTGCCAGCAGCCTCGACCGAAAACGGGGTGGCTACACCTTC
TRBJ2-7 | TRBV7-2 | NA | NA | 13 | CASSLAVSYEQYF | TGTGCCAGCAGCTTAGCGGTTAGCTACGAGCAGTACTTC
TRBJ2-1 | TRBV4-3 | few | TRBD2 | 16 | CASSQDFGGGANEQFF | TGCGCCAGCAGCCAAGATTTTGGCGGGGGGGCGAATGAGCAGTTCTTC
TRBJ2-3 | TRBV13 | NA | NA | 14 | CASSTRATTDTQYF | TGTGCCAGCAGCACGAGGGCTACCACAGATACGCAGTATTTT
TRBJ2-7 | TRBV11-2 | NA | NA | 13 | CASSPDGFYEQYF | TGTGCCAGCAGCCCAGACGGGTTCTACGAGCAGTACTTC
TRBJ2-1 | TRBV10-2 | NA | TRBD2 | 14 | CASSVASGVDEQFF | TGCGCCAGCAGTGTTGCTAGCGGGGTCGATGAGCAGTTCTTC
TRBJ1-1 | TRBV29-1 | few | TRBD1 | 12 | CSGVDRADEAFF | TGCAGCGGGGTAGACAGGGCTGATGAAGCTTTCTTT
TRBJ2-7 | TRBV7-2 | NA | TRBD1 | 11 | CAIPRGNEQYF | TGTGCCATCCCCAGGGGGAACGAGCAGTACTTC
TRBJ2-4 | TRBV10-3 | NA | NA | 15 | CAISESNEGSDIQYF | TGTGCCATCAGTGAGTCGAATGAGGGCTCGGACATTCAGTACTTC
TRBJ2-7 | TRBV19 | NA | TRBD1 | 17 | CASSRGAQGANAYEQYF | TGTGCCAGTAGTAGGGGGGCGCAGGGGGCTAATGCCTACGAGCAGTACTTC
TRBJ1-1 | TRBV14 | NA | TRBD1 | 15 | CASSQGTGENTEAFF | TGTGCCAGCAGCCAAGGGACAGGGGAGAACACTGAAGCTTTCTTT